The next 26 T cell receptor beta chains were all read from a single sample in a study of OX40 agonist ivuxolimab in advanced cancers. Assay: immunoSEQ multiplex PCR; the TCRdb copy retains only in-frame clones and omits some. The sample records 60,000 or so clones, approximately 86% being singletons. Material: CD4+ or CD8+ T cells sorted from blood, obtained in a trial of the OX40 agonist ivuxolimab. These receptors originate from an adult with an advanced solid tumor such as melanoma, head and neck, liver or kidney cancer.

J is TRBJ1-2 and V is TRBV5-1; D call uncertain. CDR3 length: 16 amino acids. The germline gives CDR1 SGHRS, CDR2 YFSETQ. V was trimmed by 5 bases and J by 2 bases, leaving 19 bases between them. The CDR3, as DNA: TGCGCCAGCAGTAATCAGGCCGCCTCCCTAAACTATGGCTACACCTTC. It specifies CASSNQAASLNYGYTF.

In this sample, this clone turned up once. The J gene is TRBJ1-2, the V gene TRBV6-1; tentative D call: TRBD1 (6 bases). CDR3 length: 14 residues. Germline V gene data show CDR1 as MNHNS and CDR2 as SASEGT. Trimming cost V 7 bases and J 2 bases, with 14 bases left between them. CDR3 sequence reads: CASTTRDNNYGYTF. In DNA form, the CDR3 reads TGTGCCAGCACCACCCGGGACAACAACTATGGCTACACCTTC.

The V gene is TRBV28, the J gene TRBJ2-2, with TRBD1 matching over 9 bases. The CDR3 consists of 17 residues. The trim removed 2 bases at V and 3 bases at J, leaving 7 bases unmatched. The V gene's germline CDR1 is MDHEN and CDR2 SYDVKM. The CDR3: CASSLRDRARDTGELFF. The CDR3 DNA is TGTGCCAGCAGTTTACGGGACAGGGCGCGTGACACCGGGGAGCTGTTTTTT.

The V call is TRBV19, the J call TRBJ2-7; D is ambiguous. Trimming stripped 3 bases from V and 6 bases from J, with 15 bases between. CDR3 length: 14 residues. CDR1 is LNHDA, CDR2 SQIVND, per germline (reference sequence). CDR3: CASSILLGNREQYF. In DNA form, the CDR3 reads TGTGCCAGTAGTATTCTGTTAGGAAATCGCGAGCAGTACTTC.

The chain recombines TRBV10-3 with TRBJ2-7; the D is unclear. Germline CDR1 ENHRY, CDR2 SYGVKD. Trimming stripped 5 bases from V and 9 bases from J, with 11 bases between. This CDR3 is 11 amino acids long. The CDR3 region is CAISSDTVQYF. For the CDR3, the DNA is TGTGCCATCAGTAGCGATACCGTGCAGTACTTC.

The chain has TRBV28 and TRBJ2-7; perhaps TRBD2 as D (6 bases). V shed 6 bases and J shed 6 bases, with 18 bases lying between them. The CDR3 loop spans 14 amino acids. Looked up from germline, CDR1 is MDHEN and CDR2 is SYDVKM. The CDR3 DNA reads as TGTGCCAGCAGCACACCGGGGGTTTGGGTCGAGCAGTACTTC. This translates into CASSTPGVWVEQYF.

The CDR3 sequence is CASSGSQYSNQPQHF. DNA for the CDR3: TGTGCCAGCAGTGGCAGCCAATATAGCAATCAGCCCCAGCATTTT. V is TRBV25-1 and J is TRBJ1-5; D is uncertain. Germline values: CDR1 MGHDK, CDR2 SYGVNS. The length of the CDR3 is 15 residues. Trimming shortened V by 4 bases and J by 0 bases, and 10 bases separated the two germline ends.

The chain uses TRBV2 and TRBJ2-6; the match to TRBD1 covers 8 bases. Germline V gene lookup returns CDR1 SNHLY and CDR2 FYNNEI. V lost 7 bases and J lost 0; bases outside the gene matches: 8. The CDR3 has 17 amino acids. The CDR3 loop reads CASNFGTGYSGANVLTF. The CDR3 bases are TGTGCCAGCAATTTTGGGACAGGATACTCTGGGGCCAACGTCCTGACTTTC.

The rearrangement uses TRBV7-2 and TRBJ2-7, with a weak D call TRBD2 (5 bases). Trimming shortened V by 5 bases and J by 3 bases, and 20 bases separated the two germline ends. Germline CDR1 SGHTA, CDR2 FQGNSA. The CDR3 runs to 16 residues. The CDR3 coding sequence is TGTGCCAGCAGCCCCCGGAATTCGGGAAGCGTCTACGAGCAGTACTTC. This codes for CASSPRNSGSVYEQYF.

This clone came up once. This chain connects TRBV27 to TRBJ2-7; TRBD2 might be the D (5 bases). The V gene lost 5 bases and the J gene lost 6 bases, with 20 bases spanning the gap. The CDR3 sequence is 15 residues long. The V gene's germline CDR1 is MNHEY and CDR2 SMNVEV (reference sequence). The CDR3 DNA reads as TGTGCCAGCAGTCCGGGATCCCCGGGGTGGTTCGAGCAGTACTTC. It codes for CASSPGSPGWFEQYF.

Here the CDR3 reads CASSGRGGTGTSGSGRETQYF. CDR3 in DNA: TGTGCCAGCAGCGGGCGGGGGGGAACCGGGACTAGCGGGAGCGGTAGGGAGACCCAGTACTTC. This chain connects TRBV7-8 to TRBJ2-5; 14 bases match TRBD2. The CDR3 is made up of 21 amino acids. CDR1 and CDR2 from the germline V gene are SGHVS and FQNEAQ. Trimming removed 5 bases from V and 5 bases from J; junction bases left unmatched: 22.

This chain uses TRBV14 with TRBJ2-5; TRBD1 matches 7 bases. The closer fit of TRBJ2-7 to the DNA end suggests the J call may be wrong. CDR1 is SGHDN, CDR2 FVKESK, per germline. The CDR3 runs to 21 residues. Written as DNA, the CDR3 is TGTGCCAGCAGCTGTAAACGCCACGCGATAAAGGACAGGAGGCGCTCCTACGAGCAGTACTTC. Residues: CASSCKRHAIKDRRRSYEQYF.

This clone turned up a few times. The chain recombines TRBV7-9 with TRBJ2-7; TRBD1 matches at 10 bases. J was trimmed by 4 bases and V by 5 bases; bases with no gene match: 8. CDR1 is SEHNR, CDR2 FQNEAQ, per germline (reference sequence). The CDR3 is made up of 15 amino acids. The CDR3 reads CASSHPRDRGYEQYF. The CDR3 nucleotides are TGTGCCAGCAGCCACCCTAGGGACAGGGGATACGAGCAGTACTTC.

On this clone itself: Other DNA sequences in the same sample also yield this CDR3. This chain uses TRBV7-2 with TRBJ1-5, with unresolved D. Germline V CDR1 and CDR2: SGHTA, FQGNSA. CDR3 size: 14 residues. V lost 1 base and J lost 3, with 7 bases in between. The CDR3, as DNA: TGTGCCAGCAGCTTAGATCCAAACAATCAGCCCCAGCATTTT. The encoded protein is CASSLDPNNQPQHF.

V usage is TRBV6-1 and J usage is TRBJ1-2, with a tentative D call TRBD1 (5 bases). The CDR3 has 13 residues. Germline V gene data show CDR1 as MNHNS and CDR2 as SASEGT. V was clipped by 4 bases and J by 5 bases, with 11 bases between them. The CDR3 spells CASSGGGEYGYTF. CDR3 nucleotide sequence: TGTGCCAGCAGTGGGGGGGGAGAGTATGGCTACACCTTC.

The CDR3 sequence: CASSNGQGGNQPQHF. The CDR3 DNA reads TGTGCCAGCAGCAACGGACAGGGAGGCAATCAGCCCCAGCATTTT. The rearrangement links TRBV9 to TRBJ1-5, with 8 bases fitting TRBD1. V shed 4 bases and J 2 bases; nucleotides not matched to a gene: 5. This CDR3 has 15 residues. Germline CDR1 reads SGDLS; CDR2 reads YYNGEE.

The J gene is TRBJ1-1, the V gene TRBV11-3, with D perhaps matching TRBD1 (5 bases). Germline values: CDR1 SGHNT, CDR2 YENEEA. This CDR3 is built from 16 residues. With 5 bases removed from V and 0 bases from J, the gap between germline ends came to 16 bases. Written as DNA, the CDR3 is TGTGCCAGCAGCCCGCCCTCGACAGCGATGAACACTGAAGCTTTCTTT. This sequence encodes CASSPPSTAMNTEAFF. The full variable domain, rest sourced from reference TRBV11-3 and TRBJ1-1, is EAGVVQSPRYKIIEKKQPVAFWCNPISGHNTLYWYLQNLGQGPELLIRYENEEAVDDSQLPKDRFSAERLKGVDSTLKIQPAELGDSAVYLCASSPPSTAMNTEAFFGQGTRLTVV.

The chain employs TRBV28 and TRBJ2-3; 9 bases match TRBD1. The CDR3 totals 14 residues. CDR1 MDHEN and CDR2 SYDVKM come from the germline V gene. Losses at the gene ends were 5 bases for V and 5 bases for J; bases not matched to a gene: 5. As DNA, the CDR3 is TGTGCCAGCAGTGGGACAGGGTTTGGAGATACGCAGTATTTT. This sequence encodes CASSGTGFGDTQYF.

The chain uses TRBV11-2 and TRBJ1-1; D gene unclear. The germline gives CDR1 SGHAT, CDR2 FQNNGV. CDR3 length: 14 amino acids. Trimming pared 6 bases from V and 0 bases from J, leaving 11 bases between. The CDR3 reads CASRTDGMNTEAFF. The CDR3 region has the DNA TGTGCCAGCAGGACGGACGGCATGAACACTGAAGCTTTCTTT.

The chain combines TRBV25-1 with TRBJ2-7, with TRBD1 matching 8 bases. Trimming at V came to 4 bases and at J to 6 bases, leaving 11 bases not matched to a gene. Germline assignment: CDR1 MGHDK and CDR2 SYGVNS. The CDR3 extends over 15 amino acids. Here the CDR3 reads CASSAFKGQVFEQYF. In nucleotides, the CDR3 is TGTGCCAGCAGTGCATTTAAGGGACAGGTCTTCGAGCAGTACTTC.

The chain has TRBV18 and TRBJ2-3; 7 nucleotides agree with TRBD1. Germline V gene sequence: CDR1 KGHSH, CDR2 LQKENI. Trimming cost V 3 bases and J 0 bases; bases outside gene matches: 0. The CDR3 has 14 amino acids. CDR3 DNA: TGTGCCAGCTCACCGGACAGGAGCACAGATACGCAGTATTTT. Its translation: CASSPDRSTDTQYF.

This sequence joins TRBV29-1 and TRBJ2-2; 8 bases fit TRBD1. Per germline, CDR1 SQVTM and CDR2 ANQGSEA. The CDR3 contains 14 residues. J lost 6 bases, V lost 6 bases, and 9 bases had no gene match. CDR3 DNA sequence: TGCAGCGTATATGACAGGGGTTTCGCCGGGGAGCTGTTTTTT. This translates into CSVYDRGFAGELFF.

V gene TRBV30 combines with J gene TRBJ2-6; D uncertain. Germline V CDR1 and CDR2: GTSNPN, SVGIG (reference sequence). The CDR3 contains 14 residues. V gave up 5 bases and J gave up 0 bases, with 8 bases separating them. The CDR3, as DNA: TGTGCCTGGCGCTACACCTCTGGGGCCAACGTCCTGACTTTC. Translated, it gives CAWRYTSGANVLTF.

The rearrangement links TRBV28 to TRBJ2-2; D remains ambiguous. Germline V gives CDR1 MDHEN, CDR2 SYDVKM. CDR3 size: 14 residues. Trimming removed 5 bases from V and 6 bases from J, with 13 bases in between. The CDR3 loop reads CASSRWLRPGELFF. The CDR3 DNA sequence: TGTGCCAGCAGTAGGTGGCTCCGGCCCGGGGAGCTGTTTTTT.

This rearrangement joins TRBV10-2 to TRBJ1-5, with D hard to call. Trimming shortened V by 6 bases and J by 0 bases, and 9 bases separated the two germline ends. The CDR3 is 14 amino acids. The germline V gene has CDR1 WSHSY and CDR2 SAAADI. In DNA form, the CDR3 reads TGCGCCAGCAGGACTTCTATTAGCAATCAGCCCCAGCATTTT. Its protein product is CASRTSISNQPQHF.

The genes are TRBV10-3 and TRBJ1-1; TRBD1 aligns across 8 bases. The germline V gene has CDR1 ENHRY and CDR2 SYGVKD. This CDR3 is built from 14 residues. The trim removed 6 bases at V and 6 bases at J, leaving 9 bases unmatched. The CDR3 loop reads CAIRGDRGGSEAFF. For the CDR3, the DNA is TGTGCCATCAGGGGAGACAGGGGAGGGTCTGAAGCTTTCTTT.